The rows below give T cell receptor beta chains drawn from one sample of a study of T cells in Graves' hyperthyroidism and ophthalmopathy. TCRdb re-analysed the multiplex PCR reads in MiXCR, keeping a single row per CDR3 protein. The sample includes around 520,000 distinct CDR3 sequences, about 24% of them seen just once. The source material was blood. These receptors came from a woman in her twenties or thirties with Graves' ophthalmopathy. CDR3s include the opening cysteine and the closing phenylalanine or tryptophan.

V gene,CDR3 protein
TRBV6-1,CASSEGEGLGHQETQYF
TRBV12-3/TRBV12-4,CASRPGTAYEQYF
TRBV19,CASSRGYTEAFF
TRBV27,CASSPRQGVMHEQYF
TRBV2,CASSDRSSGVSFEETQYF
TRBV6-1,CASRRQGYEAFF
TRBV7-9,CASSDMDRVDEQYF
TRBV6-5,CASSYSKGTYEQYF
TRBV6-1,CASKTGALESYEQYF
TRBV9,CASSPTGRNSYEQYF
TRBV28,CASSEQGVGNQPQHF
TRBV2,CASSEPGDRIRAYEQYF
TRBV12-3/TRBV12-4,CASSFREGFTEAFF
TRBV6-2/TRBV6-3,CASSYHQGNYGYTF
TRBV6-1,CASREGSKNIQYF
TRBV20-1,CSASVFKGTEAFF
TRBV27,CASSFRDDNSPLHF
TRBV29-1,CSAGTFSYEQYF
TRBV12-3/TRBV12-4,CAIEYRGTTRAFF
TRBV4-3,CASSQDDLEGARDGYTF
TRBV6-1,CASSEVGHTEAFF
TRBV28,CASSSTRRDRPYEQYF
TRBV6-1,CASSIKRERALNYGYTF
TRBV6-1,CASSEVLRWDRATEAFF
TRBV6-1,CASRSGGTYEQYF
TRBV25-1,CASSVDPGVYEQYF